This T cell receptor (beta chain) was sequenced in a study of T cell responses to AZD1222 COVID-19 vaccine. The assay was immunoSEQ multiplex PCR, and TCRdb's table has in-frame clones only and misses some. The sample consists of over 110,000 clones, around 89% of them appearing once. V was trimmed by 7 bases and J by 6 bases, leaving 15 bases between them. The CDR3 runs 13 residues. Germline-derived CDR1 and CDR2 are MGHDK and SYGVNS. Sequenced here: peripheral blood, sampled on day 0 of AZD1222 vaccination. This chain uses TRBV25-1 with TRBJ1-2, with a possible D match to TRBD1 (5 bases). The clonotype was recovered from an adult in good health. The CDR3 sequence: CASKRGERDGYTF. The CDR3 DNA reads TGTGCCAGCAAGCGGGGGGAAAGGGATGGCTACACCTTC.